These T cell receptor beta chains were read from a single sample in a study of a mutant IDH1 vaccine in newly diagnosed glioma. Which antigens these TCRs recognize remains unknown. The method was immunoSEQ multiplex PCR; TCRdb's version includes in-frame clones alone and lacks a portion of them. The table has tens of thousands of clones, 81% seen once. The specimen comprised PBMCs, sampled from a glioma patient whose treatment included an IDH1 peptide vaccine. Receptor source: a woman aged 40 to 50 with glioma. Some clones in this sample may be carry-over from other donors' samples. Each CDR3 is given with its conserved first and last residue. D genes are given only for firm matches. Size is omitted from some rows. Given values are once, few, many or a class for expanded clones.

V	D	J	size	CDR3	DNA
TRBV27	TRBD1	TRBJ1-1	.	CASNYQGGNTEAFF	TGTGCCAGCAACTACCAGGGGGGCAACACTGAAGCTTTCTTT
TRBV7-9	TRBD1	TRBJ1-1	.	CATEGAFEAFF	TGTGCCACCGAGGGGGCTTTCGAAGCTTTCTTT
TRBV18	.	TRBJ2-4	once	CASSQGQVDIQYF	TGTGCCAGCTCACAGGGGCAGGTTGACATTCAGTACTTC
TRBV15	TRBD2	TRBJ2-7	.	CATSRQAGLAHEQYF	TGTGCCACCAGCAGGCAAGCTGGACTAGCACACGAGCAGTACTTC
TRBV13	.	TRBJ1-2	once	CASSLGAWDVGF	TGTGCCAGCAGCTTAGGCGCCTGGGACGTTGGATTC
TRBV15	.	TRBJ1-1	.	CATYTAGNTEAFF	TGTGCCACCTATACGGCGGGGAACACTGAAGCTTTCTTT
TRBV15	.	TRBJ2-5	.	CATSPLGGASKETQYF	TGTGCCACCAGCCCTCTCGGGGGCGCGAGTAAAGAGACCCAGTACTTC
TRBV29-1	.	TRBJ1-2	few	CSVGGSDTDGYTF	TGCAGCGTTGGAGGCTCAGATACCGATGGCTACACCTTC
TRBV19	.	TRBJ1-5	.	CASNLGRALGNQPQHF	TGTGCCAGTAACCTCGGCAGGGCTTTGGGGAATCAGCCCCAGCATTTT
TRBV6-1	TRBD1	TRBJ2-2	.	CASMNWQGASGELFF	TGTGCCAGCATGAACTGGCAGGGGGCCTCCGGGGAGCTGTTTTTT
TRBV5-5	TRBD1	TRBJ2-2	.	CASSSGTGVFLGRTGELFF	TGTGCCAGCAGCTCGGGGACAGGGGTATTCCTGGGCCGAACCGGGGAGCTGTTTTTT
TRBV25-1	TRBD1	TRBJ1-3	.	CASSDLKTGIPGNTIYF	TGTGCCAGCAGTGATCTAAAGACAGGGATCCCTGGAAACACCATATATTTT
TRBV9	.	TRBJ1-1	.	CASSVGGSTEAFF	TGTGCCAGCAGCGTAGGGGGTAGCACTGAAGCTTTCTTT
TRBV6-5	TRBD1	TRBJ2-1	.	CASSNEGQGGLEQFF	TGTGCCAGCAGTAACGAGGGACAGGGGGGACTGGAGCAGTTCTTC
TRBV18	.	TRBJ1-2	.	CASSLPGRAGGYTF	TGTGCCAGCTCACTCCCAGGTCGGGCAGGTGGCTACACCTTC
TRBV13	TRBD2	TRBJ2-2	.	CASSGSGGRITGELFF	TGTGCCAGCAGCGGAAGCGGGGGCCGAATCACCGGGGAGCTGTTTTTT
TRBV7-2	.	TRBJ1-5	.	CASSLTSNSNQPQHF	TGTGCCAGCAGCTTAACCAGCAATAGCAATCAGCCCCAGCATTTT
TRBV10-3	TRBD1	TRBJ1-4	few	CAISEKGQKSTNEKLFF	TGTGCCATCAGTGAGAAGGGACAGAAATCAACTAATGAAAAACTGTTTTTT
TRBV2	.	TRBJ1-1	medium-sized	CASSSDSTPLGAFF	TGTGCCAGCAGTTCCGACAGTACCCCTCTCGGGGCTTTCTTT
TRBV28	TRBD1	TRBJ2-7	.	CASIAPGQGRF	TGTGCCAGCATCGCCCCGGGACAGGGGCGGTTC
TRBV4-2	TRBD1	TRBJ2-2	.	CASSHPDRAQVTGELFF	TGTGCCAGCAGCCACCCCGACAGGGCACAGGTCACCGGGGAGCTGTTTTTT
TRBV28	.	TRBJ1-2	.	CASTLLKGYGYTF	TGTGCCAGCACCCTCCTAAAAGGTTATGGCTACACCTTC
TRBV2	TRBD1	TRBJ1-2	.	CASGDPGQVNYGYTF	TGTGCCAGCGGCGATCCGGGACAGGTTAACTATGGCTACACCTTC
TRBV9	.	TRBJ1-1	.	CASSERGGTEAFF	TGTGCCAGCAGCGAGCGCGGGGGGACTGAAGCTTTCTTT
TRBV19	TRBD2	TRBJ2-7	.	CASSIRASGSYEQYF	TGTGCCAGTAGTATACGCGCTAGCGGTTCCTACGAGCAGTACTTC
TRBV7-2	TRBD2	TRBJ2-7	.	CASSLLLADYEQYF	TGTGCCAGCAGCTTATTACTAGCGGACTACGAGCAGTACTTC
TRBV6-5	.	TRBJ2-7	.	CASYSPGPGDEQYF	TGTGCCAGTTATTCTCCGGGTCCGGGGGACGAGCAGTACTTC
TRBV29-1	.	TRBJ1-5	.	CSVKVAGGGLQPQHF	TGCAGCGTTAAGGTTGCGGGGGGCGGGTTACAGCCCCAGCATTTT
TRBV27	TRBD2	TRBJ2-1	.	CASRLGGSSYNEQFF	TGTGCCAGCAGACTCGGGGGGAGCTCCTACAATGAGCAGTTCTTC
TRBV28	.	TRBJ1-1	.	CASSSPGAEAFF	TGTGCCAGCAGCTCGCCTGGGGCTGAAGCTTTCTTT
TRBV4-1	.	TRBJ1-5	.	CASSQEQAINQPQHF	TGCGCCAGCAGCCAAGAACAGGCAATCAATCAGCCCCAGCATTTT
TRBV10-3	.	TRBJ1-2	.	CANRDDSRGYTF	TGTGCCAACAGAGATGACAGTCGAGGCTACACCTTC
TRBV21-1	.	TRBJ1-2	few	CASSTRQGSAYGYTF	TGTGCCAGCAGCACTCGACAGGGTTCTGCCTATGGCTACACCTTC
TRBV7-2	.	TRBJ1-1	.	CASSLVEAREAFF	TGTGCCAGCAGCCTAGTCGAAGCCCGAGAAGCTTTCTTT
TRBV4-2	TRBD1	TRBJ1-5	.	CASSHPTGNQPQHF	TGTGCCAGCAGCCACCCGACAGGGAATCAGCCCCAGCATTTT
TRBV7-2	.	TRBJ2-7	.	CASSLGTLEDEQYF	TGTGCCAGCAGTTTAGGGACCCTGGAGGACGAGCAGTACTTC
TRBV5-5	.	TRBJ2-5	.	CASSLAQVRSQETQYF	TGTGCCAGCAGCTTGGCCCAGGTGAGGTCCCAAGAGACCCAGTACTTC
TRBV5-1	.	TRBJ2-5	.	CASSPTGYQETQYF	TGCGCCAGCAGCCCAACAGGGTACCAAGAGACCCAGTACTTC
TRBV6-5	TRBD2	TRBJ2-3	.	CASSLLAETDTQYF	TGTGCCAGCAGCCTACTAGCGGAAACAGATACGCAGTATTTT
TRBV9	.	TRBJ1-6	.	CASSVTPRYSPLHF	TGTGCCAGCAGCGTAACGCCTAGATATTCACCCCTCCACTTT
TRBV19	.	TRBJ1-1	medium-sized	CASRTPQWTEAFF	TGTGCCAGTAGGACACCTCAGTGGACTGAAGCTTTCTTT
TRBV4-2	TRBD2	TRBJ2-2	.	CASSQEPGGIGELFF	TGTGCCAGCAGCCAAGAGCCGGGGGGGATCGGGGAGCTGTTTTTT
TRBV5-1	TRBD1	TRBJ1-1	.	CASSPTLGQAEAFF	TGCGCCAGCAGCCCCACCCTCGGACAGGCTGAAGCTTTCTTT
TRBV7-9	.	TRBJ1-3	.	CASSLWGNTIYF	TGTGCCAGCAGCTTATGGGGAAACACCATATATTTT